These T cell receptor beta chains were read from a single sample in a study of T cell responses to AZD1222 COVID-19 vaccine. Profiled with immunoSEQ multiplex PCR; TCRdb holds only in-frame clones, not every one. The table has more than 95,000 clones, 75% to 90% seen once; the top ten hold 7.5%. The sequencing here drew on peripheral blood, taken on day 0 of AZD1222 vaccination. The receptors originated from an adult in good health. Both conserved end residues are part of each CDR3. D genes are given only for firm matches. Where a row states a size, it is once, few, many or the class of an expanded clone; other rows omit it.

cdr3_nt | cdr3_aa | j_call | v_call | d_call | clone_size
TGTGCCAGCAGCTTGTTGGCCACTAGCACAGATACGCAGTATTTT | CASSLLATSTDTQYF | TRBJ2-3 | TRBV5-4 | - | -
TGTGCCAGCAGCCCAGATTTTTGGGGACAGGACTACGGCGAGCAGTTCTTC | CASSPDFWGQDYGEQFF | TRBJ2-1 | TRBV11-2 | TRBD1 | -
TGTGCCAGCAGTTTAGGCCCGGGGGATGGCTACACCTTC | CASSLGPGDGYTF | TRBJ1-2 | TRBV28 | - | once
TGTGCCAGCAGTCCTAGGGGCGCGATCACTAATGAAAAACTGTTTTTT | CASSPRGAITNEKLFF | TRBJ1-4 | TRBV27 | - | -
TGTGCCAGCAGTTTTTCCCGGGGGGGCCTCCGTCTGAGCTCCTACGAGCAGTACTTC | CASSFSRGGLRLSSYEQYF | TRBJ2-7 | TRBV28 | TRBD2 | few
TGTGCCAGCAGCGCAAGTCAGGGCCACACTGAAGCTTTCTTT | CASSASQGHTEAFF | TRBJ1-1 | TRBV9 | - | -
TGCGCCAGCAGCTTGGGGTCAGAAACAACTAATGAAAAACTGTTTTTT | CASSLGSETTNEKLFF | TRBJ1-4 | TRBV5-1 | - | -
TGTGCCAGTGGGACCAACGGGAACACTGAAGCTTTCTTT | CASGTNGNTEAFF | TRBJ1-1 | TRBV19 | - | few
TGTGCCATCAGTGTTGGGTCACTGAAGACGAACACTGAAGCTTTCTTT | CAISVGSLKTNTEAFF | TRBJ1-1 | TRBV10-3 | - | -
TGTGCCAGCAGTAACCGACAGGACTCCTACGAGCAGTACTTC | CASSNRQDSYEQYF | TRBJ2-7 | TRBV25-1 | - | -
TGTGCCAGCAGTGGCCGGGGAGCGGGGGGGCGGGAGACCCAGTACTTC | CASSGRGAGGRETQYF | TRBJ2-5 | TRBV2 | TRBD2 | -
TGCGCCAGCAGCTTGACGGGAGGGCCTTGGAATGAGCAGTTCTTC | CASSLTGGPWNEQFF | TRBJ2-1 | TRBV5-1 | TRBD2 | -
TGTGCCAGCAGCCCGGGAGGGGCGTCCTACGAGCAGTACTTC | CASSPGGASYEQYF | TRBJ2-7 | TRBV7-3 | TRBD2 | -
TGTGCCAGTAGCTTCGGACAGGAAACCTACGAGCAGTACTTC | CASSFGQETYEQYF | TRBJ2-7 | TRBV19 | TRBD1 | -
TGTGCCAGCAGCTTGGCTCTAGCGGGGGTCGGGGAGACCCAGTACTTC | CASSLALAGVGETQYF | TRBJ2-5 | TRBV5-6 | TRBD2 | -
TGTGCCAGCAGTTGGACAGACCAAGAGACCCAGTACTTC | CASSWTDQETQYF | TRBJ2-5 | TRBV6-5 | - | -
TGTGCCAGCAGCCGCCAGGCTAACACCGGGGAGCTGTTTTTT | CASSRQANTGELFF | TRBJ2-2 | TRBV9 | - | once
TGTGCCAGCAGTTACATACTAGCGGGGGCCTACAATGAGCAGTTCTTC | CASSYILAGAYNEQFF | TRBJ2-1 | TRBV6-2/TRBV6-3 | TRBD2 | -
TGCGCCAGCAGCCCCGCGGGACTAGCGGGGGGGCCCCTCAATGAGCAGTTCTTC | CASSPAGLAGGPLNEQFF | TRBJ2-1 | TRBV5-1 | TRBD2 | -
TGTGCCAGTAGTCGAGGGCGTCAAGGCCGCTCTGGAAACACCATATATTTT | CASSRGRQGRSGNTIYF | TRBJ1-3 | TRBV19 | - | -
TGTGCCACCAAGAAGGGGGACTATGGCTACACCTTC | CATKKGDYGYTF | TRBJ1-2 | TRBV27 | - | -
TGTGCCAGCAGCCAAGGTGACTATGGCTACACCTTC | CASSQGDYGYTF | TRBJ1-2 | TRBV3-1/TRBV3-2 | - | -
TGTGCCAGCAGCTTGACAGGCAATAGCAATCAGCCCCAGCATTTT | CASSLTGNSNQPQHF | TRBJ1-5 | TRBV5-5 | - | -
TGTGCCAGCAGCCGGGCTACTGGGAACACTGAAGCTTTCTTT | CASSRATGNTEAFF | TRBJ1-1 | TRBV7-6 | - | -
TGTGCCAGCAGTACATCATATGAAGCTTTCTTT | CASSTSYEAFF | TRBJ1-1 | TRBV6-5 | - | -
TGTGCCAGCAGCCAAACAGGGACTGGCAATCAGCCCCAGCATTTT | CASSQTGTGNQPQHF | TRBJ1-5 | TRBV7-8 | - | -
TGTGCCAGCAGTTCTTCAACGACCACCGGGGAGCTGTTTTTT | CASSSSTTTGELFF | TRBJ2-2 | TRBV6-6 | - | -
TGTGCCAGCAGCTTAGCTAGCGGGGCCGCCTACGAGCAGTACTTC | CASSLASGAAYEQYF | TRBJ2-7 | TRBV11-2 | TRBD2 | -
TGTGCCAGCAGACTTACTAGCGGCCCCACCTACGAGCAGTACTTC | CASRLTSGPTYEQYF | TRBJ2-7 | TRBV14 | TRBD2 | -
TGTGCCAGCAGCTTTCACGGAAAACAAGAGACCCAGTACTTC | CASSFHGKQETQYF | TRBJ2-5 | TRBV11-2 | - | -
TGTGCCAGCAGTTACTCGACGGCAGGGGACTCACCCCTCCACTTT | CASSYSTAGDSPLHF | TRBJ1-6 | TRBV6-5 | - | -
TGTGCCAGCAGCCATACGGACAGGGGGCGCCCGGGCTACACCTTC | CASSHTDRGRPGYTF | TRBJ1-2 | TRBV3-1/TRBV3-2 | TRBD1 | -
TGTGCCAGCAGCCCGACAGAGAACAACTATGGCTACACCTTC | CASSPTENNYGYTF | TRBJ1-2 | TRBV6-5 | - | -
TGTGCCTCGACAAATATGGACTATGGCTACACCTTC | CASTNMDYGYTF | TRBJ1-2 | TRBV10-3 | - | -
TGCGCCAGCAGCCAAGGAGGGGGGAGCTCCTACGAGCAGTACTTC | CASSQGGGSSYEQYF | TRBJ2-7 | TRBV4-1 | - | -
TGCGCCAGCAGCCAAGATTACATCAACACTGAAGCTTTCTTT | CASSQDYINTEAFF | TRBJ1-1 | TRBV4-1 | - | once
TGTGCCAGCAGCTTAGGATTAGGGGCCGGCTCCTACGAGCAGTACTTC | CASSLGLGAGSYEQYF | TRBJ2-7 | TRBV7-9 | - | -
TGTGCCAGCAGCTTAATGCGGGGTTCTCAACAAGAGACCCAGTACTTC | CASSLMRGSQQETQYF | TRBJ2-5 | TRBV11-2 | - | -
TGTGCCAGCAGCCAGGACGCAAGCACAGATACGCAGTATTTT | CASSQDASTDTQYF | TRBJ2-3 | TRBV7-2 | - | -
TGTGCCAGCAGTTTAAGGGGAACCGGGGAGCTGTTTTTT | CASSLRGTGELFF | TRBJ2-2 | TRBV28 | - | -
TGTGCCAGTAGTATTCAAACAGGGCAGGCCTACACCTTC | CASSIQTGQAYTF | TRBJ1-2 | TRBV19 | - | -
TGTGCCAGCAGTGACCCGGGTGAAAAACTGTTTTTT | CASSDPGEKLFF | TRBJ1-4 | TRBV2 | - | -
TGTGCCACCAGCAGAGCTCCGGGCTTGCAGCATTTT | CATSRAPGLQHF | TRBJ1-5 | TRBV15 | - | -
TGTGCCAGCAGCAAGGGACTAGCAGCCTACAATGAGCAGTTCTTC | CASSKGLAAYNEQFF | TRBJ2-1 | TRBV5-5 | TRBD2 | -
TGCGCCAGCAGCTTGGGACTAGCGGGAACAGATACGCAGTATTTT | CASSLGLAGTDTQYF | TRBJ2-3 | TRBV5-1 | TRBD2 | -